The 8 T cell receptor beta chains below were found in one sample sequenced in a study of CD8+ T cells in alopecia areata. Treatment indicated: oral pan-JAK inhibitor, 5-10 mg twice daily. Extracted from the samples, RNA was reverse transcribed into cDNA to serve as the sequencing template. The assay was immunoSEQ multiplex PCR, and TCRdb's table has in-frame clones only and misses some. The sample comprises about 190,000 clones, about 65% of which are singletons, and roughly 1.3% rests with the top ten. The sequencing here drew on CD4+ T cells sorted from blood, taken around week 50, from a patient treated with tofacitinib. The receptors stem from a human donor with alopecia areata.

The chain couples TRBV7-2 to TRBJ1-6; D call uncertain. The CDR3 runs 15 residues. Trimming removed 4 bases from V and 4 bases from J, with 11 bases in between. The germline V gene encodes CDR1 SGHTA and CDR2 FQGNSA. The CDR3 reads CASSSQTAYNSPLHF. The CDR3, as DNA: TGTGCCAGCAGCTCGCAGACGGCGTATAATTCACCCCTCCACTTT.

The V gene is TRBV14, the J gene TRBJ2-3; D could derive from TRBD1 or TRBD2 (6 bases each). The CDR3 runs to 16 residues. Trimming left V 1 base short and J 4 bases short, with 15 bases between. Germline loops: CDR1 SGHDN, CDR2 FVKESK. DNA for the CDR3: TGTGCCAGCAGCCAAGTTCCGGGGGCAGTGGCAGATACGCAGTATTTT. It yields the protein CASSQVPGAVADTQYF.

With respect to this clone: Other DNA sequences in the sample encode the same CDR3. The V gene is TRBV15, the J gene TRBJ1-1; 10 nucleotides align to TRBD1. V lost 3 bases and J lost 3; bases outside the gene matches: 4. Germline values: CDR1 LNHNV, CDR2 YYDKDF (reference sequence). The CDR3 sequence is 15 residues long. CDR3 nucleotide sequence: TGTGCCACCAGCAGGGTGACAGGGGGCTACACTGAAGCTTTCTTT. The encoded protein is CATSRVTGGYTEAFF.

V gene TRBV30 combines with J gene TRBJ1-1; 7 nucleotides line up with TRBD1. V lost 3 bases to trimming and J lost 1 base; unmatched junction nucleotides: 2. The CDR3 is made up of 13 amino acids. CDR1 is GTSNPN, CDR2 SVGIG, per germline (reference sequence). CDR3 coding DNA: TGTGCCTGGAGGGACAGGTCGAACACTGAAGCTTTCTTT. Its translation is CAWRDRSNTEAFF.

The V and J genes are TRBV7-8 and TRBJ1-1; D possibly corresponds to TRBD1 (6 bases). Germline assignment: CDR1 SGHVS and CDR2 FQNEAQ. The CDR3 is made up of 15 amino acids. V was cut by 7 bases and J by 6 bases, with 21 bases left in between. The CDR3 region is CASTQSTGRRSEAFF. The DNA of the CDR3 is TGTGCCAGCACCCAATCGACAGGTAGGCGCTCTGAAGCTTTCTTT.

With regard to this clone: This sample also contains other DNA sequences that code for the same CDR3. This chain links TRBV7-6 with TRBJ2-5; no clear D gene. Germline assignment: CDR1 SGHVS and CDR2 FNYEAQ. This CDR3 is built from 12 residues. V lost 5 bases and J 0 bases, leaving 4 bases between the germline ends. As DNA, the CDR3 is TGTGCCAGCAGCCCGCACCAAGAGACCCAGTACTTC. Translated: CASSPHQETQYF.

This clone was picked up many times. V and J are TRBV7-6 and TRBJ2-7, with D possibly being TRBD1 (6 bases). V dropped 1 base and J dropped 5 bases, with 12 bases sitting between them. Germline CDR1 reads SGHVS; CDR2 reads FNYEAQ. The length of the CDR3 is 14 residues. In nucleotides, the CDR3 is TGTGCCAGCAGCTTAGATGAGGGGGTTCACGAGCAGTACTTC. Protein sequence: CASSLDEGVHEQYF.

In this sample, this clone turned up once. V usage is TRBV2 and J usage is TRBJ1-2; TRBD1 might be the D (5 bases). With 2 bases removed from V and 7 bases from J, the gap between germline ends came to 14 bases. Germline V lookup: CDR1 SNHLY, CDR2 FYNNEI. The CDR3 is 14 residues long. This CDR3 reads CASSEFGGAGGYTF. DNA of the CDR3: TGTGCCAGCAGTGAATTTGGAGGGGCAGGTGGCTACACCTTC.